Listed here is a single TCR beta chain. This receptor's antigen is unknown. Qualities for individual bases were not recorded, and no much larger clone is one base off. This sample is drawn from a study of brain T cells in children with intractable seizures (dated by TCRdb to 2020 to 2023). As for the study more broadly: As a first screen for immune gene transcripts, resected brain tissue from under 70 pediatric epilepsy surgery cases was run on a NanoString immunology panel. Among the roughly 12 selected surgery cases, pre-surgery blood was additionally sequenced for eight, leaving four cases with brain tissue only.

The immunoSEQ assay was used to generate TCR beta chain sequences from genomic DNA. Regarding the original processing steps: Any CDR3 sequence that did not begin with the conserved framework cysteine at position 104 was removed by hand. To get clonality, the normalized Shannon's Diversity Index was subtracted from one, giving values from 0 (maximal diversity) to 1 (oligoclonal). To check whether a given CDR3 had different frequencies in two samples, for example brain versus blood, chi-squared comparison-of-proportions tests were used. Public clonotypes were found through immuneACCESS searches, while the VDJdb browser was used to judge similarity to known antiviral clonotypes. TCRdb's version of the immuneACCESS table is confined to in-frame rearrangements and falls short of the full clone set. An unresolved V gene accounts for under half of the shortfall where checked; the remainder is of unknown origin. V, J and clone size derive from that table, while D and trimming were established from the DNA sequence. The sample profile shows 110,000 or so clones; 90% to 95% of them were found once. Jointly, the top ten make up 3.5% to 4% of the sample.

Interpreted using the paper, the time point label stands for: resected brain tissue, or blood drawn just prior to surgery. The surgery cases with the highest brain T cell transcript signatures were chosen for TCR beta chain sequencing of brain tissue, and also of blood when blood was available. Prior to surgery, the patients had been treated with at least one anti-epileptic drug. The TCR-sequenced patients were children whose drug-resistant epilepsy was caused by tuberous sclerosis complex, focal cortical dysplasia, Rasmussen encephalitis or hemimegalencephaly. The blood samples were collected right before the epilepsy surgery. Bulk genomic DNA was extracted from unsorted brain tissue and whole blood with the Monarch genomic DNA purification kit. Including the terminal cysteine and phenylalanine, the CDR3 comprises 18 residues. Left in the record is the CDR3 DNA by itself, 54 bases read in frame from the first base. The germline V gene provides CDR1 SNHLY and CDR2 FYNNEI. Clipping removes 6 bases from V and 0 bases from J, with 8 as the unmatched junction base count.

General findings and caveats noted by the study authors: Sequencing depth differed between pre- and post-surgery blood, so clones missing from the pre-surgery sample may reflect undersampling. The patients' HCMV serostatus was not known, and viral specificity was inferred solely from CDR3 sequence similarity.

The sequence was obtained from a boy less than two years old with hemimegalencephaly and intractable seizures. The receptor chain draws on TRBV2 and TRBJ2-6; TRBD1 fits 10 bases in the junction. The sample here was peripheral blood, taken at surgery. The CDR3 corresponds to CASSETGTGVSGANVLTF. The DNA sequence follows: TGTGCCAGCAGCGAAACCGGGACAGGGGTCTCTGGGGCCAACGTCCTGACTTTC.